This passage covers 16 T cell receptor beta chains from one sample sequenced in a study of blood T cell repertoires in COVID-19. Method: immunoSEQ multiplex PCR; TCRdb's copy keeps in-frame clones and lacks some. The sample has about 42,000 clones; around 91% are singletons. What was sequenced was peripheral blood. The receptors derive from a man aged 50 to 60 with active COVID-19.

CDR3 DNA sequence: TGTGCCAGCAGAGACGTGCGTAGCGGGAGCTCGGGTACGCAGTATTTT. Encoded protein: CASRDVRSGSSGTQYF. The V call is TRBV3-1 (or the pseudogene TRBV3-2), the J call TRBJ2-3; 9 bases are shared with TRBD2. The CDR3 length is 16 residues. Germline CDR1 LGHDT, CDR2 YNNKEL (reference sequence). With 6 bases clipped from V and 8 bases from J, the junction kept 15 bases outside the gene matches.

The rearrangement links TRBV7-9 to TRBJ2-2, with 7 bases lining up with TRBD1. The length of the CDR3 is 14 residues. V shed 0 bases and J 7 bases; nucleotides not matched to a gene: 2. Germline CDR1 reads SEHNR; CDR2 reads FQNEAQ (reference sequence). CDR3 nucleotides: TGTGCCAGCAGCTTAGCAGGGGGCCTCGGGGAGCTGTTTTTT. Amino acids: CASSLAGGLGELFF.

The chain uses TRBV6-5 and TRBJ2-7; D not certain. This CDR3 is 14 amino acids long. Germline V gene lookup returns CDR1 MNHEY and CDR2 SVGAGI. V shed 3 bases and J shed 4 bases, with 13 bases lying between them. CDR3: CASSYGGSKYEQYF. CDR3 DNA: TGTGCCAGCAGTTATGGTGGCAGTAAGTACGAGCAGTACTTC.

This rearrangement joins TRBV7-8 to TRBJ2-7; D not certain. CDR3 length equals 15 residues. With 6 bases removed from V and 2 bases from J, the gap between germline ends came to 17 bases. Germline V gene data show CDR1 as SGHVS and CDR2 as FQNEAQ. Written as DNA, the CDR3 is TGTGCCAGCAGTGGTCGTGGCAGCCGGGCCTACGAGCAGTACTTC. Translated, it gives CASSGRGSRAYEQYF.

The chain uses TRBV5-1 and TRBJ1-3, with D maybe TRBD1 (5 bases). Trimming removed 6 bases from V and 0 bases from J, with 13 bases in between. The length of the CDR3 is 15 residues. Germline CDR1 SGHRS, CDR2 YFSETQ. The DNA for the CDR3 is TGCGCCAGCACCTCCGACAGTTCCTCTGGAAACACCATATATTTT. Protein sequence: CASTSDSSSGNTIYF.

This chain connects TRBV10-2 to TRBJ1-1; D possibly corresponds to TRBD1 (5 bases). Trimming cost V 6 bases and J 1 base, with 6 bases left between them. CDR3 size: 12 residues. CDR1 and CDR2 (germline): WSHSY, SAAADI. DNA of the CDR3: TGCGCCAGCAGCGGACAGAACACTGAAGCTTTCTTT. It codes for CASSGQNTEAFF.

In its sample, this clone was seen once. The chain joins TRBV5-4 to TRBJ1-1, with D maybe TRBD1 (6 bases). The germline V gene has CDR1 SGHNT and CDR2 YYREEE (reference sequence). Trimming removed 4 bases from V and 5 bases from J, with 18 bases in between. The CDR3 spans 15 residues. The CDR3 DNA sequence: TGTGCCAGCAGCGGGAGCGGGGGGGCTGGAACTGAAGCTTTCTTT. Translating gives CASSGSGGAGTEAFF.

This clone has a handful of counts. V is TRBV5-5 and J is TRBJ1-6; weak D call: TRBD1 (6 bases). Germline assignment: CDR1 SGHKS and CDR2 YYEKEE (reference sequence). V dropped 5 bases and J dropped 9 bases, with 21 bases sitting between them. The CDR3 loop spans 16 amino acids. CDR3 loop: CASSSRGAQGGSPLHF. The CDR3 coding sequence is TGTGCCAGCAGTTCCCGGGGGGCGCAAGGGGGTTCACCCCTCCACTTT.

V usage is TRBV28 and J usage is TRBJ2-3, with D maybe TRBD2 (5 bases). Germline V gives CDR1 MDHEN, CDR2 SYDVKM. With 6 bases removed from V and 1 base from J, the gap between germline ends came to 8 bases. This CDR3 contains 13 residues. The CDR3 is CASSPGGTDTQYF. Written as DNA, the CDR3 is TGTGCCAGCAGCCCCGGGGGCACAGATACGCAGTATTTT.

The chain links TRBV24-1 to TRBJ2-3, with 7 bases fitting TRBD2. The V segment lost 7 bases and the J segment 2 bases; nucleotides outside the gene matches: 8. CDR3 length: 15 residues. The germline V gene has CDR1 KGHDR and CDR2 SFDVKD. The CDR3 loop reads CATRKGGSSTDTQYF. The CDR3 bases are TGTGCCACCAGGAAGGGCGGGAGCTCCACAGATACGCAGTATTTT.

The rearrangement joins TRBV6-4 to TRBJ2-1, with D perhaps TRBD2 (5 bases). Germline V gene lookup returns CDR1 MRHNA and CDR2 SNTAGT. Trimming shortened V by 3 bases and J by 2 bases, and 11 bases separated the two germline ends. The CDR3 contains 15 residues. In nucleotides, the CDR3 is TGTGCCAGCAGTGAATCGGGGAGTCCCTACAATGAGCAGTTCTTC. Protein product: CASSESGSPYNEQFF.

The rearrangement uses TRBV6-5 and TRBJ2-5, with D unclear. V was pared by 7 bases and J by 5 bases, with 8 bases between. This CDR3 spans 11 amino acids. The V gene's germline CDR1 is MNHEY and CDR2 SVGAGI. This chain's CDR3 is CASTSRETQYF. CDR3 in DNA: TGTGCCAGCACAAGTCGGGAGACCCAGTACTTC.

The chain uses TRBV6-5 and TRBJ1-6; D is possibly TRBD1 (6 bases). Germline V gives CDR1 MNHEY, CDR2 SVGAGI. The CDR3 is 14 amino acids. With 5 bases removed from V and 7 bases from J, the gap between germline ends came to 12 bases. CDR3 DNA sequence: TGTGCCAGCAGTAACCGGGACACGAATTCACCCCTCCACTTT. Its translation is CASSNRDTNSPLHF.

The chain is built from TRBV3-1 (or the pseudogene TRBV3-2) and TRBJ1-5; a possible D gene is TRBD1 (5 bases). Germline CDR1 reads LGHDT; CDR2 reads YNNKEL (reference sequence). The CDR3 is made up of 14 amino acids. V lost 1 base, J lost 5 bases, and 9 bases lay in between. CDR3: CASSQGQGDQPQHF. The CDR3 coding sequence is TGTGCCAGCAGCCAAGGTCAAGGGGATCAGCCCCAGCATTTT.

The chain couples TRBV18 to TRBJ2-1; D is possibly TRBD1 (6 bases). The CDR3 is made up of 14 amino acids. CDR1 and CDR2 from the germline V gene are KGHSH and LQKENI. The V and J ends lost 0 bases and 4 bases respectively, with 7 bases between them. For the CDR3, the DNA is TGTGCCAGCTCACCACCGCAGGGGTACAATGAGCAGTTCTTC. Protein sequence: CASSPPQGYNEQFF.

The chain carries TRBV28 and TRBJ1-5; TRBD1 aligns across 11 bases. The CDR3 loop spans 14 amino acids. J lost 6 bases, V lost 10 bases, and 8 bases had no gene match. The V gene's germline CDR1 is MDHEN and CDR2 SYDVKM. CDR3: CAIRTGGRSQPQHF. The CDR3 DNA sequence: TGTGCCATCCGGACAGGGGGCCGGAGTCAGCCCCAGCATTTT. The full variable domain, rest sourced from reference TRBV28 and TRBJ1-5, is DVKVTQSSRYLVKRTGEKVFLECVQDMDHENMFWYRQDPGLGLRLIYFSYDVKMKEKGDIPEGYSVSREKKERFSLILESASTNQTSMYLCAIRTGGRSQPQHFGDGTRLSIL.